The rows below give T cell receptor beta chains drawn from one sample of a study of sequential checkpoint blockade in melanoma. Produced via immunoSEQ multiplex PCR; TCRdb's table is partial and in-frame only. The repertoire holds 6,000 or so clones, with 25% to 30% as singletons. This specimen consisted of tumor tissue (inferred from file names), obtained from a patient given nivolumab and ipilimumab in sequence. These TCRs come from a human donor with melanoma. Both conserved end residues are part of each CDR3. D genes are given only for firm matches. A row's size may be missing; if present it is once, few, many or a size class.

clone_size: few; v_call: TRBV6-8; j_call: TRBJ2-7; d_call: -; cdr3_aa: CASSLGDSYEQYF; cdr3_nt: TGTGCCAGCAGTCTGGGGGACTCCTACGAGCAGTACTTC
clone_size: -; v_call: TRBV6-8; j_call: TRBJ1-1; d_call: TRBD1; cdr3_aa: CASRVPGQGNTEAFF; cdr3_nt: TGTGCCAGCAGAGTCCCGGGACAGGGAAACACTGAAGCTTTCTTT
clone_size: -; v_call: TRBV6-8; j_call: TRBJ1-4; d_call: -; cdr3_aa: CATTAHNEKLFF; cdr3_nt: TGTGCCACCACAGCACACAATGAAAAACTGTTTTTT
clone_size: -; v_call: TRBV12-5; j_call: TRBJ2-5; d_call: TRBD2; cdr3_aa: CASGLTDRISLAGGKETQYF; cdr3_nt: TGTGCTAGTGGTTTGACCGACAGGATCTCTCTAGCGGGGGGGAAAGAGACCCAGTACTTC
clone_size: -; v_call: TRBV29-1; j_call: TRBJ1-1; d_call: -; cdr3_aa: CSVGLKDTEAFF; cdr3_nt: TGCAGCGTTGGACTAAAGGACACTGAAGCTTTCTTT
clone_size: few; v_call: TRBV9; j_call: TRBJ1-1; d_call: -; cdr3_aa: CASSPYLGTEAFF; cdr3_nt: TGTGCCAGCAGCCCATATCTGGGCACTGAAGCTTTCTTT
clone_size: -; v_call: TRBV11-3; j_call: TRBJ1-4; d_call: TRBD1; cdr3_aa: CASSPGTGGFSNEKLFF; cdr3_nt: TGTGCCAGCAGCCCCGGGACAGGGGGCTTTTCTAATGAAAAACTGTTTTTT
clone_size: -; v_call: TRBV23-1; j_call: TRBJ1-5; d_call: -; cdr3_aa: CASSLDSNQPQHF; cdr3_nt: TGCGCCAGCAGCTTGGACAGCAATCAGCCCCAGCATTTT
clone_size: few; v_call: TRBV5-1; j_call: TRBJ1-3; d_call: TRBD1; cdr3_aa: CASSLDRGRNTIYF; cdr3_nt: TGCGCCAGCAGCTTGGACAGGGGGAGAAACACCATATATTTT
clone_size: -; v_call: TRBV5-1; j_call: TRBJ2-6; d_call: -; cdr3_aa: CASSLGWSSGANVLTF; cdr3_nt: TGCGCCAGCAGCTTGGGCTGGAGCTCTGGGGCCAACGTCCTGACTTTC
clone_size: -; v_call: TRBV15; j_call: TRBJ2-1; d_call: -; cdr3_aa: CATHQSSSYNEQFF; cdr3_nt: TGTGCCACCCATCAGAGCAGCTCCTACAATGAGCAGTTCTTC
clone_size: -; v_call: TRBV19; j_call: TRBJ1-5; d_call: TRBD1; cdr3_aa: CASRDLLPPGGSNQPQHF; cdr3_nt: TGTGCCAGTAGAGACCTACTCCCCCCAGGGGGAAGCAATCAGCCCCAGCATTTT
clone_size: medium-sized; v_call: TRBV11-3; j_call: TRBJ2-5; d_call: TRBD1; cdr3_aa: CASSLDDRGPETQYF; cdr3_nt: TGTGCCAGCAGCTTAGATGACAGGGGCCCAGAGACCCAGTACTTC
clone_size: -; v_call: TRBV25-1; j_call: TRBJ2-3; d_call: TRBD1; cdr3_aa: CASSAWDRASTDTQYF; cdr3_nt: TGTGCCAGCAGTGCCTGGGACAGGGCTAGCACAGATACGCAGTATTTT
clone_size: many; v_call: TRBV11-3; j_call: TRBJ1-6; d_call: -; cdr3_aa: CASSLDSPDFANSPLHF; cdr3_nt: TGTGCCAGCAGCTTAGACAGCCCGGACTTCGCAAATTCACCCCTCCACTTT
clone_size: -; v_call: TRBV29-1; j_call: TRBJ2-7; d_call: TRBD1; cdr3_aa: CSVKLTGGAGAYEQYF; cdr3_nt: TGCAGCGTTAAATTAACAGGGGGCGCAGGGGCCTACGAGCAGTACTTC
clone_size: many; v_call: TRBV11-3; j_call: TRBJ2-4; d_call: -; cdr3_aa: CASSPAGAKVAKNIQYF; cdr3_nt: TGTGCCAGCAGCCCCGCCGGGGCCAAAGTAGCCAAAAACATTCAGTACTTC
clone_size: few; v_call: TRBV5-1; j_call: TRBJ2-5; d_call: TRBD2; cdr3_aa: CASSLVAGGQETQYF; cdr3_nt: TGCGCCAGCAGCCTAGTAGCGGGAGGGCAAGAGACCCAGTACTTC
clone_size: -; v_call: TRBV5-1; j_call: TRBJ2-7; d_call: -; cdr3_aa: CASSLVGTENHEQYF; cdr3_nt: TGCGCCAGCAGCTTGGTCGGGACTGAGAACCACGAGCAGTACTTC
clone_size: many; v_call: TRBV11-3; j_call: TRBJ1-1; d_call: TRBD1; cdr3_aa: CASSFRTGLTEAFF; cdr3_nt: TGTGCCAGCAGCTTTCGGACAGGGCTCACTGAAGCTTTCTTT